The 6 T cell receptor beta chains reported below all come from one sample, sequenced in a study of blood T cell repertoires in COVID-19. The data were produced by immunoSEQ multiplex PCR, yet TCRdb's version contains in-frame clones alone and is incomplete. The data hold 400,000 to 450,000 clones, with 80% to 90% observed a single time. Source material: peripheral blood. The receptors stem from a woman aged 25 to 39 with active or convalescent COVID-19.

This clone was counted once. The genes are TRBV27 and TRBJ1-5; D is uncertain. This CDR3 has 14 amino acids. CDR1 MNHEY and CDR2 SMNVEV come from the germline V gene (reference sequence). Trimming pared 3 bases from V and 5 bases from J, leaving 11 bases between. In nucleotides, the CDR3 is TGTGCCAGCAGTTTGGGCCGCGGGGATCAGCCCCAGCATTTT. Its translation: CASSLGRGDQPQHF.

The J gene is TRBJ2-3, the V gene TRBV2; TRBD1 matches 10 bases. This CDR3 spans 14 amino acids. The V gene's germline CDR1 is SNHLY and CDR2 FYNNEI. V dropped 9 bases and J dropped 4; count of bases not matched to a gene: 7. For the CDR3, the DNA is TGTGCCAGGGGACAGGGGCAAAGGGCAGATACGCAGTATTTT. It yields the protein CARGQGQRADTQYF. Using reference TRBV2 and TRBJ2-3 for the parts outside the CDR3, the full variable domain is EPEVTQTPSHQVTQMGQEVILRCVPISNHLYFYWYRQILGQKVEFLVSFYNNEISEKSEIFDDQFSVERPDGSNFTLKIRSTKLEDSAMYFCARGQGQRADTQYFGPGTRLTVL.

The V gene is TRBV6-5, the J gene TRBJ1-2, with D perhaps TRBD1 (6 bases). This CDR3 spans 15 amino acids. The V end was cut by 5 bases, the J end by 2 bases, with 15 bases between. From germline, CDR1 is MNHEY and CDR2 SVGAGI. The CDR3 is CASSRTPQGNYGYTF. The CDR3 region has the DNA TGTGCCAGCAGTAGAACTCCACAGGGCAACTATGGCTACACCTTC.

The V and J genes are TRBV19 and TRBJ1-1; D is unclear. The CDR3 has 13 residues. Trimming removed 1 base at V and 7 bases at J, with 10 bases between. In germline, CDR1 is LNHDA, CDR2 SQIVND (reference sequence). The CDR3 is CASSIGAGYEAFF. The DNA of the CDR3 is TGTGCCAGTAGTATAGGGGCAGGATATGAAGCTTTCTTT. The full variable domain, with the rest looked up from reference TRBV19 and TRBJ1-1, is DGGITQSPKYLFRKEGQNVTLSCEQNLNHDAMYWYRQDPGQGLRLIYYSQIVNDFQKGDIAEGYSVSREKKESFPLTVTSAQKNPTAFYLCASSIGAGYEAFFGQGTRLTVV.

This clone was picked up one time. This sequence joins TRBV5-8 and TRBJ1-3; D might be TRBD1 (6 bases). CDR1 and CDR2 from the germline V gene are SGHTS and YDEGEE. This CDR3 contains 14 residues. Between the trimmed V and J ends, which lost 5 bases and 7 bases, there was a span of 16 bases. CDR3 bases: TGTGCCAGCAGTGGGGCGATTGGGGGCAACACCATATATTTT. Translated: CASSGAIGGNTIYF.

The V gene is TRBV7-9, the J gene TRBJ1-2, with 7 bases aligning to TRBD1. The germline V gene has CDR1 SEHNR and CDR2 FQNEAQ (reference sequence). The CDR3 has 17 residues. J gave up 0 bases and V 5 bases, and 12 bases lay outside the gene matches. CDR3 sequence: CASSPIRSTGSNYGYTF. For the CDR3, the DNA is TGTGCCAGCAGCCCCATCCGATCGACAGGGTCTAACTATGGCTACACCTTC. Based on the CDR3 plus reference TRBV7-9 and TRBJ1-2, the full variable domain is DTGVSQNPRHKITKRGQNVTFRCDPISEHNRLYWYRQTLGQGPEFLTYFQNEAQLEKSRLLSDRFSAERPKGSFSTLEIQRTEQGDSAMYLCASSPIRSTGSNYGYTFGSGTRLTVV.